Following are 29 T cell receptor beta chains from one sample sequenced in a study of blood T cell repertoires in COVID-19. Clones were read by immunoSEQ multiplex PCR, and TCRdb kept only the in-frame ones, dropping some. This repertoire shows 49,000 or so clones, roughly 91% found once; its top ten account for 6.5% to 8%. Sequenced material: peripheral blood. Receptor source: a man aged 50 or older with active COVID-19.

Regarding this clone: An end of the junction does not agree with germline; a read error may underlie this. The V call is TRBV3-1 (or the pseudogene TRBV3-2), the J call TRBJ1-6; 8 nucleotides line up with TRBD1. This CDR3 comprises 17 residues. Germline CDR1 reads LGHDT; CDR2 reads YNNKEL (reference sequence). Here the CDR3 DNA reads TGTGCCAGCAGACAAGGCGCCGGACAGGGAAGGAATTCACCCCTCCACTTT. It encodes CASRQGAGQGRNSPLHF.

The V and J genes are TRBV4-1 and TRBJ2-7; TRBD1 matches at 12 bases. This CDR3 is built from 15 residues. The junction had 4 bases not matched to a gene; V was cut back by 5 bases and J by 2 bases. Germline V gives CDR1 MGHRA, CDR2 YSYEKL. The CDR3 DNA is TGCGCCAGCAGCTCGGGACAGGGGGCGACCTACGAGCAGTACTTC. It translates to CASSSGQGATYEQYF.

This chain links TRBV6-1 with TRBJ2-1, with a weak D call TRBD2 (5 bases). V lost 1 base and J 2 bases, leaving 12 bases between the germline ends. CDR1 and CDR2 (germline): MNHNS, SASEGT. CDR3 length: 16 residues. CDR3 loop: CASSEVGLAAYNEQFF. In DNA, the CDR3 is TGTGCCAGCAGTGAAGTAGGGCTAGCAGCCTACAATGAGCAGTTCTTC.

The chain carries TRBV6-5 and TRBJ2-1; D remains ambiguous. V was shortened by 7 bases and J by 3 bases, with 10 bases between the two germline ends. The CDR3 runs to 13 residues. CDR1 MNHEY and CDR2 SVGAGI come from the germline V gene. CDR3 amino acids: CASIPSNYNEQFF. The CDR3 region has the DNA TGTGCCAGCATTCCTAGTAACTACAATGAGCAGTTCTTC.

The chain employs TRBV19 and TRBJ2-4; D perhaps matches TRBD1 (7 bases). CDR1 LNHDA and CDR2 SQIVND come from the germline V gene (reference sequence). The CDR3 contains 19 residues. V dropped 0 bases and J dropped 0 bases, with 18 bases sitting between them. This CDR3 is CASSIDREKGALAKNIQYF. CDR3 nucleotides: TGTGCCAGTAGTATAGATCGGGAGAAGGGGGCTCTAGCCAAAAACATTCAGTACTTC.

This clone was observed a few times. The V call is TRBV6-6, the J call TRBJ1-2; possibly TRBD1 for D (5 bases). Germline V lookup: CDR1 MNHNY, CDR2 SVGAGI (reference sequence). V shed 7 bases and J shed 7 bases, with 13 bases lying between them. The CDR3 is made up of 12 amino acids. The CDR3 DNA sequence: TGTGCCAGCACCCCCAGTGGGGCTGGCTACACCTTC. This encodes CASTPSGAGYTF.

The J gene is TRBJ2-7, the V gene TRBV19; D gene ambiguous. CDR3 length: 14 residues. Germline values: CDR1 LNHDA, CDR2 SQIVND (reference sequence). V was shortened by 1 base and J by 2 bases, with 9 bases between the two germline ends. For the CDR3, the DNA is TGTGCCAGTAGTATAGGTACAGACACCTACGAGCAGTACTTC. Translated, it gives CASSIGTDTYEQYF.

The rearrangement uses TRBV10-2 and TRBJ2-7; 9 nucleotides agree with TRBD1. Germline values: CDR1 WSHSY, CDR2 SAAADI. CDR3 length: 14 amino acids. V was clipped by 6 bases and J by 2 bases; unmatched bases: 5. The CDR3 sequence: CASRRTGVTYEQYF. The CDR3 DNA follows: TGCGCCAGCAGAAGGACAGGGGTAACCTACGAGCAGTACTTC.

The chain's CDR3 is CASSSQGWDTQYF. The CDR3 nucleotides are TGTGCCAGCAGTAGCCAGGGATGGGATACGCAGTATTTT. This chain links TRBV7-9 with TRBJ2-3; TRBD1 is a possible D gene (5 bases). CDR3 length equals 13 residues. The germline gives CDR1 SEHNR, CDR2 FQNEAQ (reference sequence). V was trimmed by 6 bases and J by 6 bases, leaving 13 bases between them.

Only one count was recorded for this clone. The gene calls are TRBV9 and TRBJ2-1, with a possible D match to TRBD2 (6 bases). Germline V gene data show CDR1 as SGDLS and CDR2 as YYNGEE. CDR3 length: 14 amino acids. Trimming stripped 3 bases from V and 8 bases from J, with 15 bases between. The CDR3 coding sequence is TGTGCCAGCAGCGGGGGCCTAGAGCGGGATGAGCAGTTCTTC. Its translation is CASSGGLERDEQFF.

This clone was found a few times. The chain carries TRBV12-5 and TRBJ2-7, with 11 nucleotides matching TRBD1. The V gene's germline CDR1 is LGHNT and CDR2 FRNRAP. V shed 6 bases, J shed 6 bases, and the junction held 10 bases outside the gene matches. The CDR3 extends over 15 amino acids. CDR3 nucleotides: TGTGCTAGTGGCCACACCAGGGACAGGGGGGCCGAGCAGTACTTC. Translation gives CASGHTRDRGAEQYF.

V and J are TRBV21-1 and TRBJ2-2; the DNA was not used to check the table's D call, TRBD2. TRBV21-1 is a pseudogene locus. The CDR3 covers 18 residues. In DNA form, the CDR3 reads TGTGCCAGCAGCAAAGCGGTGGGGAGGGTAGAAAACACCGGGGAGCTGTTTTTT. Translated: CASSKAVGRVENTGELFF.

The chain carries TRBV7-6 and TRBJ2-7, with TRBD2 matching over 13 bases. The CDR3 is 16 residues long. The germline V gene encodes CDR1 SGHVS and CDR2 FNYEAQ. The J segment lost 4 bases and the V segment lost 5 bases, leaving 8 bases of the junction unmatched. The CDR3 nucleotides are TGTGCCAGCAGCCCACTAGCGGGAGGGCCGATTTACGAGCAGTACTTC. It is translated as CASSPLAGGPIYEQYF.

This clone was picked up one time. The CDR3 here is CASSPRGQGLYEQYF. CDR3 nucleotides: TGTGCCAGCTCACCGAGGGGACAGGGACTATACGAGCAGTACTTC. The rearrangement joins TRBV18 to TRBJ2-7; 9 bases are shared with TRBD1. Unmatched junction bases numbered 7, after V lost 3 bases and J lost 4 bases. This CDR3 is built from 15 residues. Per germline, CDR1 KGHSH and CDR2 LQKENI.

The chain combines TRBV6-6 with TRBJ1-5, with D maybe TRBD1 (6 bases). Germline V CDR1 and CDR2: MNHNY, SVGAGI (reference sequence). The CDR3 runs 13 residues. V was shortened by 6 bases and J by 5 bases, with 11 bases between the two germline ends. The CDR3: CASRRGNDQPQHF. The CDR3 DNA sequence: TGTGCCAGCAGGAGGGGGAACGATCAGCCCCAGCATTTT.

The chain recombines TRBV5-1 with TRBJ2-1; possible D gene TRBD1, 5 bases. Trimming took 0 bases from V and 10 from J, leaving 11 bases between them. The CDR3 has 13 amino acids. The V gene's germline CDR1 is SGHRS and CDR2 YFSETQ. CDR3 protein: CASSLEDRTEQFF. The CDR3 DNA is TGCGCCAGCAGCTTGGAAGACAGAACGGAGCAGTTCTTC.

J is TRBJ2-7 and V is TRBV7-2; TRBD1 might be the D (5 bases). This CDR3 region has 13 residues. V shed 0 bases and J shed 7 bases, with 10 bases lying between them. Germline assignment: CDR1 SGHTA and CDR2 FQGNSA. CDR3 in DNA: TGTGCCAGCAGCTTAGCGCTAAGGGGAGAGCAGTACTTC. Its translation: CASSLALRGEQYF.

The V gene is TRBV5-5, the J gene TRBJ1-2; D possibly corresponds to TRBD1 (5 bases). The CDR3 totals 14 residues. V shed 2 bases and J shed 8 bases, with 16 bases lying between them. The germline CDR1 and CDR2 sequences are SGHKS and YYEKEE (reference sequence). CDR3 in amino acids: CASSLEGLDGGYTF. The CDR3 region has the DNA TGTGCCAGCAGCTTAGAGGGACTCGATGGGGGCTACACCTTC. Looking up the rest from reference TRBV5-5 and TRBJ1-2 gives the full variable domain: DAGVTQSPTHLIKTRGQQVTLRCSPISGHKSVSWYQQVLGQGPQFIFQYYEKEERGRGNFPDRFSARQFPNYSSELNVNALLLGDSALYLCASSLEGLDGGYTFGSGTRLTVV.

V is TRBV5-1 and J is TRBJ2-6; D ambiguous. The CDR3 extends over 15 amino acids. Deletions cut 4 bases from V and 0 bases from J, with 8 bases between. Germline V gene lookup returns CDR1 SGHRS and CDR2 YFSETQ. DNA of the CDR3: TGCGCCAGCAGCGTCAGTTACTCTGGGGCCAACGTCCTGACTTTC. Translated: CASSVSYSGANVLTF.

The genes are TRBV12-3 or TRBV12-4 and TRBJ1-4; D ambiguous. The CDR3 has 13 amino acids. V lost 6 bases and J 3 bases, leaving 8 bases between the germline ends. The CDR3 nucleotides read TGTGCCAGCAGCCTGGAGGCTAATGAAAAACTGTTTTTT. Its protein product is CASSLEANEKLFF.

The chain carries TRBV6-5 and TRBJ1-2, with D perhaps matching TRBD1 (6 bases). The CDR3 length is 12 residues. Germline values: CDR1 MNHEY, CDR2 SVGAGI. The germline V and J ends were trimmed by 7 bases and 8 bases, with 14 bases remaining between them. The CDR3 here is CASNPGGGGYTF. The CDR3 DNA reads as TGTGCCAGCAATCCGGGCGGGGGCGGCTACACCTTC.

The chain carries TRBV10-3 and TRBJ2-1; possibly TRBD2 for D (6 bases). CDR1 is ENHRY, CDR2 SYGVKD, per germline. V lost 0 bases and J 8 bases, leaving 11 bases between the germline ends. The CDR3 loop spans 14 amino acids. This chain's CDR3 is CAISESQGGYEQFF. DNA of the CDR3: TGTGCCATCAGTGAGTCCCAGGGAGGCTATGAGCAGTTCTTC.

This clone has only a few counts. J is TRBJ2-3 and V is TRBV27; D uncertain. Germline CDR1 MNHEY, CDR2 SMNVEV (reference sequence). V shed 6 bases and J shed 3 bases, with 7 bases lying between them. This CDR3 has 12 amino acids. The CDR3 spells CASSPTTDTQYF. DNA for the CDR3: TGTGCCAGCAGCCCCACAACAGATACGCAGTATTTT.

This clone was detected once. The chain joins TRBV4-2 to TRBJ2-4, with 8 bases matching TRBD1. V shed 3 bases, J shed 0 bases, and the junction held 10 bases outside the gene matches. The CDR3 runs 18 residues. Germline loops: CDR1 LGHNA, CDR2 YNFKEQ. The CDR3 sequence: CASSHGTGGSLAKNIQYF. DNA for the CDR3: TGTGCCAGCAGCCATGGCACAGGGGGATCTCTAGCCAAAAACATTCAGTACTTC.

Points on this clone: At one end the junction does not follow the germline gene, possibly because of a read error. The rearrangement links TRBV7-9 to TRBJ2-7, with D uncertain. Germline V gene data show CDR1 as SEHNR and CDR2 as FQNEAQ (reference sequence). The CDR3 extends over 13 amino acids. The CDR3 DNA follows: TGTGCCAGCAGTTTAGACAAGAACTACGAGCAGTACTTC. It is translated as CASSLDKNYEQYF.

The table lists this clone with a count of one. The rearrangement links TRBV9 to TRBJ2-6; the match to TRBD1 covers 7 bases. From germline, CDR1 is SGDLS and CDR2 YYNGEE. V lost 4 bases, J lost 2 bases, and 6 bases stayed unmatched. CDR3 length: 16 amino acids. This chain's CDR3 is CASSPITGAGANVLTF. The CDR3 nucleotides are TGTGCCAGCAGCCCGATCACAGGGGCTGGGGCCAACGTCCTGACTTTC.

This sequence joins TRBV7-2 and TRBJ2-1, with D possibly TRBD2 on 6 matching bases. The CDR3 sequence is 15 residues long. Germline V gene data show CDR1 as SGHTA and CDR2 as FQGNSA. V lost 5 bases and J 2 bases, leaving 13 bases between the germline ends. CDR3 DNA sequence: TGTGCCAGCAGCGTGAGTGGGGAGGCCTACAATGAGCAGTTCTTC. It codes for CASSVSGEAYNEQFF.

CDR3 bases: TGTGCCACATTTGGGGAGAGCTCCTACAATGAGCAGTTCTTC. Translating gives CATFGESSYNEQFF. This sequence joins TRBV10-3 and TRBJ2-1; TRBD2 is a possible D gene (5 bases). This CDR3 has 14 amino acids. Trimming stripped 10 bases from V and 0 bases from J, with 13 bases between. Per the germline V gene, CDR1 is ENHRY and CDR2 is SYGVKD.

The rearrangement joins TRBV15 to TRBJ2-1, with 7 bases lining up with TRBD2. This CDR3 region has 14 residues. After removal of 7 bases from V and 3 bases from J, the junction contained 6 bases not matched to a gene. Looked up from germline, CDR1 is LNHNV and CDR2 is YYDKDF (reference sequence). CDR3 coding DNA: TGTGCCACCACCAGGCGGGAGAGCTACAATGAGCAGTTCTTC. Translating it yields CATTRRESYNEQFF.